There are a few counts of the clone carrying this TCR beta chain. As yet, its antigen is unknown. CDR1 and CDR2 (germline): SGHRS, YFSETQ. The CDR3 length is 15 residues. Deletions cut 5 bases from V and 3 bases from J, with 17 bases between. Time point in this sample: persistent/refractory GD, antithyroid drugs over 5 years with positive TRAb. The TCR library was made from RNA that had been extracted from PBMCs in TRIzol. This sample was included in a study of regulatory T cells in long-lasting Graves disease. General study points: Persistent disease was associated with favored TRBV28 usage and with favored use of TRBJ1-2 and TRBJ2-5.

iRepertoire HTBI primers and Arm-PCR of CDR3 regions built TCR beta libraries. Per the original methods: Throughout the samples, researchers identified roughly 59 TRBV and about 15 TRBJ segments. TCRdb ran MiXCR on the multiplex PCR reads and lists one entry per CDR3 protein. V and J calls and clone size were set by TCRdb, not the authors. Here the sample spans almost 350,000 distinct CDR3 sequences, about 18% being singletons. The TCR sequence derives from a female donor with Graves disease. The chain uses TRBV5-1 and TRBJ2-5; D unclear. Source: peripheral blood mononuclear cells (PBMCs), taken when the disease was refractory, from a patient treated with antithyroid drugs. The CDR3 protein is CASSPDGSAKETQYF. The CDR3 DNA sequence: TGCGCCAGCAGTCCGGACGGCAGTGCTAAAGAGACCCAGTACTTC.